This T cell receptor (beta chain) was obtained from a study of graft-versus-host responses after intestinal transplantation. Across the whole study: Multivisceral, liver-intestinal, or isolated intestinal transplants were performed in recipients. Every recipient underwent anti-thymocyte globulin induction, then tacrolimus and steroids for roughly 3 years.

The assay was immunoSEQ multiplex PCR, and TCRdb's table has in-frame clones only and misses some. The sample consists of 80,000 to 100,000 clones, just under 95% of them appearing once. General study findings and limits: Detected in recipient marrow were GvH clones, some of which were first observed in ileum or blood. Some patients had graft-donor T cell macrochimerism, and their allografts showed high graft-versus-host to host-versus-graft clonal ratios.

V shed 6 bases, J shed 4 bases, and the junction held 7 bases outside the gene matches. This CDR3 has 14 residues. Looked up from germline, CDR1 is MNHEY and CDR2 is SVGAGI. A note on this clone: Its target is not known.

Sequenced material: unstimulated CD8+ T cells sorted from spleen or lymph node cells, taken before transplant. The origin of this receptor is a human donor who was the organ donor for an intestinal transplant. This chain connects TRBV6-5 to TRBJ2-3, with TRBD1 matching over 7 bases. This CDR3 reads CASSTTGMSDTQYF. Written as DNA, the CDR3 is TGTGCCAGCAGCACGACAGGGATGTCAGATACGCAGTATTTT.